This T cell receptor beta chain appears in the sequencing data of a study of T-cell memory formation after mild COVID-19 (dated by TCRdb to the early 2020s). Background for the entire study: TCR sequence clusters from the two donors were largely donor specific. In a couple of donors, T-cell clones that expanded and contracted after mild COVID-19 were tracked by sequencing TCRalpha and TCRbeta repertoires over time. The cohort was made up of two young adult volunteers, one female and one male, who were previously healthy.

The CDR3 starts with the cysteine, ends with the phenylalanine, and has 16 residues. The only DNA kept is the CDR3, 48 bases in frame from the first base. V is cut back by 2 bases and J by 2 bases, with 11 bases in the junction unmatched. As encoded in the germline V gene (reference sequence), CDR1 is DFQATT while CDR2 is SNEGSKA. Ficoll-Paque density gradient centrifugation was the method used to isolate PBMCs. The research as a whole found: From day 15 to 85, contracting clones showed balanced CD4/CD8 phenotypes, whereas a second wave of clones that expanded from day 15 to 37 leaned towards CD4+. Some responding clones were detected in pre-infection memory, which suggested that pre-existing cross-reactive memory T cells had joined the SARS-CoV-2 response. Whether the second-wave clones peaking on day 37 were SARS-CoV-2 specific was not confirmed. Contracting CD4+ clones were located mainly in the CM and EM memory subsets, whereas CD8+ clones were found to be enriched in EMRA. The study included only two mild cases, and larger cohorts that include severe cases with pre-infection samples were judged to be necessary.

TCRdb lists the instrument as Illumina NovaSeq 6000. TCRalpha and TCRbeta cDNA libraries were constructed by 5'RACE with constant-segment primers, with sample barcodes and unique molecular identifiers being introduced. Trizol reagent was used to extract RNA from every sample. Libraries were amplified in two PCR steps, with a second sample barcode and Illumina TruSeq adapters added in the second step. Sequencing of libraries was performed on an Illumina NovaSeq with 2 x 150 bp paired-end reads. The published analysis was carried out like this. Demultiplexing of reads and collapsing into UMI-guided consensus sequences were performed with migec v1.2.7. Using mixcr v2.1.11, UMI consensuses were aligned to TRA and TRB V and J templates and then assembled into clonotypes. Clonotypes were classified as expanded or contracted when called significant by both edgeR and NoisET, with noise models trained on biological replicates. For edgeR calls, a false discovery rate-adjusted p below 0.01 and a log2 fold-change threshold of 1 were applied. As an exploratory analysis of dynamics, max-normalized trajectories of the 1000 most abundant clonotypes were examined with PCA combined with hierarchical clustering. Separately sequenced CD4+ and CD8+ repertoires were used to assign a CD4 or CD8 phenotype to each responding clone. TCRdb reworked the public reads: Q25 trimming with fastp, MiXCR clone assembly, productive beta chains retained. Rows matching on CDR3 protein sequence are summarized as one entry with the most common DNA and genes. TCRdb, not the original authors, processed these V and J calls. The sample contains 360,000 or so distinct CDR3 sequences, approximately 27% of them found a single time. Roughly 14% of the sample goes to the ten largest clones.

Details on this clonotype: What antigen it recognizes has not been identified. No base quality values were provided; no much bigger clone lies one nucleotide off.

The sequence was collected from an adult woman who had mild COVID-19 (a few samples of this study predate the infection). The sample titles of this study are shuffled in the database, so cell type and time point are left out; the donor was told from shared clones. The sequenced sample was PBMCs or a T cell subset sorted from them (not recorded which). The sequence is built from TRBV20-1 and TRBJ2-7, and 8 bases in between align with TRBD2. The CDR3 reads CSARSPRGGGPYEQYF. The bases are TGCAGTGCTAGATCACCTCGGGGGGGAGGGCCCTACGAGCAGTACTTC.